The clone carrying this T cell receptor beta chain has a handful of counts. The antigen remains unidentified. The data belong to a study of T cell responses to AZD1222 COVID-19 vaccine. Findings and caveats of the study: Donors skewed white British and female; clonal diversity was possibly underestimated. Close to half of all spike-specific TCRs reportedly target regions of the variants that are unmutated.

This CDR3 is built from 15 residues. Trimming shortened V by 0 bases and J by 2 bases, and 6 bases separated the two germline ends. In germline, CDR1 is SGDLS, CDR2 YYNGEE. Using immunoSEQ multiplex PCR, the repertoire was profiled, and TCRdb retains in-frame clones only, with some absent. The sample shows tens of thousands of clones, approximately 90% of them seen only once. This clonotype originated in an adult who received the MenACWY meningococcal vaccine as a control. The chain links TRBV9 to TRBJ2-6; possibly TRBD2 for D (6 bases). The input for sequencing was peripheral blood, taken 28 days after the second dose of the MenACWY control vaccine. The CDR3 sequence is CASSVGGAGANVLTF. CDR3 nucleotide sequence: TGTGCCAGCAGCGTAGGCGGGGCTGGGGCCAACGTCCTGACTTTC.